This note documents a single T cell receptor beta chain sequence. TCRdb's copy holds only in-frame clones and misses some; the assay was immunoSEQ multiplex PCR. The table lists fewer than 85,000 clones, about 85% of them singletons, with 9.1% in the top ten. The sample comes from a study of blood T cell repertoires in COVID-19. In germline, CDR1 is KGHSH, CDR2 LQKENI. The CDR3 contains 13 residues. The ends were cut back, 3 bases at V and 8 bases at J, with 11 bases in the middle. The source material was peripheral blood. This TCR derives from a human donor in a cohort sampled during active COVID-19. V is TRBV18 and J is TRBJ2-1; D is uncertain. The CDR3 DNA is TGTGCCAGCTCACCTGACACCCGGCATGAGCAGTTCTTC. Amino acid sequence: CASSPDTRHEQFF.